Listed below are T cell receptor beta chains from one sample, sequenced in a study of blood T cells in healthy people across ages. Each CDR3 protein gets one entry after TCRdb re-called the 5' RACE reads with MiXCR. This table has hundreds of thousands of distinct CDR3 sequences, less than 45% appearing once. The sample taken for sequencing was blood. All receptors derive from a man older than 75 in good health. Each CDR3 is given with its conserved first and last residue. A D gene is named only where the DNA matches it firmly. The size of a clone is reported for some rows only, either as once, few or many, or as a class for expanded clones.

v_gene	d_gene	abundance	j_gene	CDR3nt	CDR3aa
TRBV11-1	TRBD1	NA	TRBJ2-2	TGTGCCAGCAGCGTCACAGGGGTTTCCGGGGAGCTGTTTTTT	CASSVTGVSGELFF
TRBV5-1	NA	few	TRBJ2-7	TGCGCCAGCAGCTTGGGTACAGGGCGTTTTGTTTACGAGCAGTACTTC	CASSLGTGRFVYEQYF
TRBV6-6	NA	few	TRBJ2-5	TGTGCCAGCAGCCAACAGTGGGAGACCCAGTACTTC	CASSQQWETQYF
TRBV5-1	TRBD2	NA	TRBJ2-3	TGCGCCAGCAATGCGGCGGGGGGAACAGATACGCAGTATTTT	CASNAAGGTDTQYF
TRBV12-3/TRBV12-4	NA	few	TRBJ2-7	TGTGCCAGCAGGCCCCTGTCGGCGGGATTCTACGAGCAGTACTTC	CASRPLSAGFYEQYF
TRBV11-3	NA	NA	TRBJ2-5	TGTGCCAGCAGCTTTTCGTTAGGAGGCCAAGAGACCCAGTACTTC	CASSFSLGGQETQYF
TRBV7-2	NA	NA	TRBJ2-1	TGTGCCAGCGGCTTAGCCTTATCCTACAATGAGCAGTTCTTC	CASGLALSYNEQFF
TRBV27	TRBD1	NA	TRBJ2-3	TGTGCCAGCAGGCCAGATAGCCGACAGGGAGATACGCAGTATTTT	CASRPDSRQGDTQYF
TRBV6-1	TRBD1	NA	TRBJ2-5	TGTGCCAACAGTGGCAGGGGGCCCCAAGAGACCCAGTACTTC	CANSGRGPQETQYF
TRBV3-1	NA	NA	TRBJ2-2	TGTGCCAGCAGCCAAGAATCCGGAATGGTGGCGGCGGAGCTGTTTTTT	CASSQESGMVAAELFF
TRBV4-3	NA	few	TRBJ2-7	TGCGCCAGCAGCCAAGCTTGGGGATCCCCCTACGAGCAGTACTTC	CASSQAWGSPYEQYF
TRBV9	NA	few	TRBJ2-1	TGTGCCAGCAGCGTAGCTATCAGTGTGGACAATGAGCAGTTCTTC	CASSVAISVDNEQFF
TRBV5-1	NA	NA	TRBJ1-2	TGCGCCAGCAGCTTGGAAGTGGCAACCTATGGCTACACCTTC	CASSLEVATYGYTF
TRBV4-1	TRBD2	NA	TRBJ2-7	TGCGCCAGCAGCCAAGGGAGCGGGAGCCACTACGAGCAGTACTTC	CASSQGSGSHYEQYF
TRBV21-1	NA	NA	TRBJ1-6	TGTGCCAGCAGCACCAGGGTACCCTATAATTCACCCCTCCACTTT	CASSTRVPYNSPLHF
TRBV7-9	NA	few	TRBJ1-2	TGTGCCAGCAGCATCAGGGGAGCGTCTGGCTACACCTTC	CASSIRGASGYTF
TRBV12-3/TRBV12-4	NA	few	TRBJ2-2	TGTGCCAGCAGTGACAGGTTAAACACCGGGGAGCTGTTTTTT	CASSDRLNTGELFF
TRBV3-1	NA	few	TRBJ2-7	TGTGCCAGCAGCCAAGATAGTTTCGAGCAGTACTTC	CASSQDSFEQYF
TRBV25-1	TRBD2	few	TRBJ2-3	TGTGCCAGCAGGAAGTCCGGGACTAGCGGGTCTCTCACAGATACGCAGTATTTT	CASRKSGTSGSLTDTQYF
TRBV28	NA	NA	TRBJ2-7	TGTGCCAGCACCTCGGCCCAGGGTGCCTACGAGCAGTACTTC	CASTSAQGAYEQYF
TRBV5-1	NA	NA	TRBJ2-7	TGCGCCCGCAGCTTGGCACGCAGGTCTTCGAACTTCTACGAGCAGTACTTC	CARSLARRSSNFYEQYF
TRBV6-2/TRBV6-3	NA	few	TRBJ2-7	TGTGCCAGCAGCATGGGGGGGGCCAACTACGAGCAGTACTTC	CASSMGGANYEQYF
TRBV6-2/TRBV6-3	TRBD1	many	TRBJ2-1	TGTGCCAGCAACGAATTGACAGGGTCCTTTGGGCAGTTCTTC	CASNELTGSFGQFF
TRBV28	TRBD1	NA	TRBJ1-4	TGTGCCAGCAGTTCAGCAGGGGGCCATTCAACTAATGAAAAACTGTTTTTT	CASSSAGGHSTNEKLFF
TRBV5-1	TRBD1	NA	TRBJ1-2	TGCGCCAGCAGCGACGACCACAGGGGGGGCTACACCTTC	CASSDDHRGGYTF
TRBV7-2	TRBD2	NA	TRBJ2-3	TGTGCCAGCAGCCCCCGTGCGGGGGGGCCGGTAGATACGCAGTATTTT	CASSPRAGGPVDTQYF
TRBV5-1	TRBD1	few	TRBJ2-7	TGCGCCAGCAGCTACGGGACAGGGCCCTCCTACGAGCAGTACTTC	CASSYGTGPSYEQYF
TRBV20-1	TRBD2	NA	TRBJ2-7	TGCAGTGCTTCCTACCCGAGCGGGAGCTTGTACGAGCAGTACTTC	CSASYPSGSLYEQYF
TRBV7-9	NA	NA	TRBJ2-7	TGTGCCAGCGGGGGGGCTGGCGAGCAGTACTTC	CASGGAGEQYF
TRBV20-1	NA	few	TRBJ2-1	TGCAGTGCTAGAGATGGGGGTAGAGGGGGCTCCTACAATGAGCAGTTCTTC	CSARDGGRGGSYNEQFF
TRBV12-3/TRBV12-4	NA	NA	TRBJ1-1	TGTGCCAGCAGTTTGGGCAGTCTGGGAGAAGCTTTCTTT	CASSLGSLGEAFF
TRBV5-1	TRBD2	NA	TRBJ2-3	TGCGCCAGTACCACCGGGGGGAACACAGATACGCAGTATTTT	CASTTGGNTDTQYF
TRBV7-2	NA	few	TRBJ2-3	TGTGCCAGCAGCTTAGTCAATCGGATCGCCAGCACAGATACGCAGTATTTT	CASSLVNRIASTDTQYF
TRBV7-9	NA	NA	TRBJ1-2	TGTGCCAGCAGCGAAACAGGCGGCTGGGACTATGGCTACACCTTC	CASSETGGWDYGYTF
TRBV4-3	TRBD1	NA	TRBJ1-1	TGCGCCAGCGGCGATCCAGGGGGCGCGAACACTGAAGCTTTCTTT	CASGDPGGANTEAFF
TRBV3-1	TRBD1	few	TRBJ2-4	TGTGCCAGCAGTCTTCCCGGGACAGCTAAAAACATTCAGTACTTC	CASSLPGTAKNIQYF
TRBV7-9	NA	NA	TRBJ2-3	TGTGCCGGCATGCCTCCGGGACAATCAATCGGTACGCAGTATTTT	CAGMPPGQSIGTQYF
TRBV28	NA	NA	TRBJ2-6	TGTGCCAGCAGTTTGAGTAACCCCCGAGGGGCCAACGTCCTGACTTTC	CASSLSNPRGANVLTF
TRBV12-3/TRBV12-4	TRBD2	NA	TRBJ2-1	TGTGCCACCGTAGGACTAGCGGGGGTCAATGAGCAGTTCTTC	CATVGLAGVNEQFF
TRBV6-2/TRBV6-3	TRBD1	NA	TRBJ2-6	TGTGCCAGCAGTCGGGGACAGGGAAGAACTGGGGCCAACGTCCTGACTTTC	CASSRGQGRTGANVLTF
TRBV5-1	NA	few	TRBJ1-1	TGCGCCAGCATAGCCGGATTGGGCACTGAAGCTTTCTTT	CASIAGLGTEAFF
TRBV20-1	TRBD2	NA	TRBJ2-1	TGCAGTGCTAGCCGGACTAGCGGGAGTTACAATGAGCAGTTCTTC	CSASRTSGSYNEQFF
TRBV15	NA	NA	TRBJ2-3	TGTGCCACCAGCAGAGATCCGGCACAGAATACGCAGTATTTT	CATSRDPAQNTQYF
TRBV7-9	TRBD2	once	TRBJ2-3	TGTGTCAGCAGCCCCCAAGCGGGGGCAGCGGATACGCAGTATTTT	CVSSPQAGAADTQYF
TRBV4-3	NA	few	TRBJ1-2	TGCGCCAGCAGCCAAGAGGGCAGGCGGCACGGCTACACCTTC	CASSQEGRRHGYTF
TRBV10-1	NA	NA	TRBJ1-1	TGCGCCAGCAGTCTCCACAGGAAGAACACTGAAGCTTTCTTT	CASSLHRKNTEAFF